Listed below are T cell receptor beta chains from one sample, sequenced in a study of T cell responses to AZD1222 COVID-19 vaccine. The assay was immunoSEQ multiplex PCR, and TCRdb's table has in-frame clones only and misses some. The data contain 200,000 to 250,000 clones, about 94% of them singletons. Sequenced material: peripheral blood, taken 28 days after the second dose of the MenACWY control vaccine. These receptors originate from an adult who received the MenACWY meningococcal vaccine as a control. CDR3s include the opening cysteine and the closing phenylalanine or tryptophan. Each record gives: D gene, clone size, V gene, J gene, CDR3 protein, CDR3 DNA. D genes are given only for firm matches. The size entry is marked missing in some rows and otherwise reads once, few, many or a size class.

TRBD2	NA	TRBV11-2	TRBJ2-7	CASSQAGTSYEQYF	TGTGCCAGCAGCCAAGCGGGAACCTCCTACGAGCAGTACTTC
NA	NA	TRBV9	TRBJ2-1	CASSDPTTDYNEQFF	TGTGCCAGCAGCGACCCGACTACCGACTACAATGAGCAGTTCTTC
TRBD1	NA	TRBV4-2	TRBJ2-1	CASSQNSIRQGLGNEQFF	TGTGCCAGCAGCCAGAACTCAATTCGACAGGGCCTTGGGAATGAGCAGTTCTTC
TRBD2	NA	TRBV28	TRBJ2-3	CASSLQTSGRRDTQYF	TGTGCCAGCAGTTTACAGACTAGCGGGAGACGTGATACGCAGTATTTT
NA	NA	TRBV5-6	TRBJ1-6	CASSLRYNSPLHF	TGTGCCAGCAGCTTGCGGTATAATTCACCCCTCCACTTT
NA	once	TRBV11-2	TRBJ2-1	CASSSLAGTNEQFF	TGTGCCAGCAGCTCCCTCGCGGGAACCAATGAGCAGTTCTTC
TRBD1	NA	TRBV3-1/TRBV3-2	TRBJ2-5	CASSQDARGETQYF	TGTGCCAGCAGCCAAGATGCCAGGGGGGAGACCCAGTACTTC
TRBD1	once	TRBV3-1/TRBV3-2	TRBJ1-1	CASSSGQGFEAFF	TGTGCCAGCAGCTCGGGACAGGGTTTTGAAGCTTTCTTT
TRBD1	NA	TRBV5-1	TRBJ1-2	CASSTQTGGDYGYTF	TGCGCCAGCAGTACACAGACAGGGGGCGACTATGGCTACACCTTC
TRBD2	NA	TRBV28	TRBJ2-7	CASSFSGTSGGYQYF	TGTGCCAGCAGTTTCTCAGGGACTAGCGGGGGGTATCAGTACTTC
TRBD1	NA	TRBV30	TRBJ1-2	CAQRDRGLGGYTF	TGTGCCCAGCGGGACAGGGGGCTCGGAGGCTACACCTTC
NA	NA	TRBV12-3/TRBV12-4	TRBJ2-3	CASSLRTDTQYF	TGTGCCAGCAGTTTACGGACTGATACGCAGTATTTT
NA	NA	TRBV5-4	TRBJ1-1	CASSLPGAYTEAFF	TGTGCCAGCAGCTTGCCAGGGGCGTACACTGAAGCTTTCTTT
TRBD1	NA	TRBV3-1/TRBV3-2	TRBJ2-1	CASSDRTGIDEQFF	TGTGCCAGCAGCGACAGGACAGGGATCGATGAGCAGTTCTTC
TRBD2	NA	TRBV25-1	TRBJ2-1	CASYGGGYNEQFF	TGTGCCAGTTACGGCGGGGGCTACAATGAGCAGTTCTTC
TRBD1	NA	TRBV5-1	TRBJ1-1	CASILGGSQGRTEAFF	TGCGCCAGCATCCTGGGGGGCTCACAGGGGAGAACTGAAGCTTTCTTT
NA	NA	TRBV3-1/TRBV3-2	TRBJ1-1	CASSQYRGEAFF	TGTGCCAGCAGCCAATATCGGGGAGAAGCTTTCTTT
NA	once	TRBV6-1	TRBJ1-5	CASSEGWGQGYQPQHF	TGTGCCAGCAGTGAAGGCTGGGGGCAGGGGTATCAGCCCCAGCATTTT
NA	NA	TRBV6-1	TRBJ1-2	CASSETGSVNYGYTF	TGTGCCAGCAGTGAAACGGGGTCGGTTAACTATGGCTACACCTTC
NA	NA	TRBV10-3	TRBJ2-6	CAISADHSGANVLTF	TGTGCCATCAGTGCGGATCACTCTGGGGCCAACGTCCTGACTTTC
TRBD1	NA	TRBV19	TRBJ1-2	CASSIRTGVNYGYTF	TGTGCCAGTAGTATACGGACAGGCGTTAACTATGGCTACACCTTC
NA	few	TRBV18	TRBJ1-1	CASSPQEQVSEAFF	TGTGCCAGCTCACCACAAGAACAGGTTTCGGAAGCTTTCTTT
TRBD1	NA	TRBV2	TRBJ1-1	CASSEWTGDAFF	TGTGCCAGCAGCGAGTGGACAGGGGACGCTTTCTTT
TRBD1	NA	TRBV7-9	TRBJ1-1	CASSLTGADTEAFF	TGTGCCAGCAGCTTGACAGGGGCGGACACTGAAGCTTTCTTT
NA	NA	TRBV5-1	TRBJ1-4	CASSLWGAEEKLFF	TGCGCCAGCAGCTTGTGGGGGGCAGAGGAAAAACTGTTTTTT
NA	NA	TRBV7-3	TRBJ1-3	CASSPGTGNTIYF	TGTGCCAGCAGCCCCGGGACAGGAAACACCATATATTTT
TRBD1	NA	TRBV27	TRBJ1-1	CATRATGGTEAFF	TGTGCCACAAGGGCGACAGGGGGCACTGAAGCTTTCTTT
TRBD1	NA	TRBV9	TRBJ2-6	CASSVAGGDRGTGANVLTF	TGTGCCAGCAGCGTAGCAGGAGGGGACAGGGGGACTGGGGCCAACGTCCTGACTTTC
NA	NA	TRBV6-2/TRBV6-3	TRBJ2-7	CASSYSAEQYF	TGTGCCAGCAGTTATTCGGCCGAGCAGTACTTC
NA	NA	TRBV7-2	TRBJ2-7	CASSFSRSYEQYF	TGTGCCAGCAGCTTTTCCCGCTCCTACGAGCAGTACTTC
NA	NA	TRBV28	TRBJ1-3	CASSFSDNGNTIYF	TGTGCCAGCAGTTTTTCTGACAATGGAAACACCATATATTTT
NA	NA	TRBV5-6	TRBJ1-1	CASSLRTEAFF	TGTGCCAGCAGTCTTAGAACTGAAGCTTTCTTT
NA	NA	TRBV10-3	TRBJ2-1	CAISAGPDEQFF	TGTGCCATCAGTGCCGGGCCCGATGAGCAGTTCTTC
NA	NA	TRBV5-5	TRBJ2-1	CASETAYNEQFF	TGTGCCAGCGAGACAGCCTACAATGAGCAGTTCTTC
NA	NA	TRBV27	TRBJ1-6	CASSLNRDTYNSPLHF	TGTGCCAGCAGTTTAAACCGGGACACCTATAATTCACCCCTCCACTTT
NA	NA	TRBV5-1	TRBJ2-2	CASSWTVAGELFF	TGCGCCAGCAGCTGGACGGTTGCCGGGGAGCTGTTTTTT
NA	NA	TRBV7-2	TRBJ1-5	CASSLGGGANQPQHF	TGTGCCAGCAGCCTCGGTGGCGGAGCAAATCAGCCCCAGCATTTT
TRBD2	once	TRBV28	TRBJ2-5	CASRYRHRARGAGQSQETQYF	TGTGCCAGCAGATACCGCCATAGGGCCCGCGGAGCGGGGCAAAGCCAAGAGACCCAGTACTTC
NA	NA	TRBV28	TRBJ2-7	CASTNRWGRHEQYF	TGTGCCAGCACCAATCGGTGGGGTCGTCACGAGCAGTACTTC
TRBD1	NA	TRBV27	TRBJ2-7	CASSLIQGANYEQYF	TGTGCCAGCAGTTTGATCCAGGGGGCAAACTACGAGCAGTACTTC
NA	NA	TRBV28	TRBJ1-2	CASRQGYGYTF	TGTGCCAGCAGGCAGGGGTATGGCTACACCTTC
NA	NA	TRBV18	TRBJ2-7	CASSPGNSYEQYF	TGTGCCAGCTCCCCAGGCAACTCCTACGAGCAGTACTTC
TRBD1	few	TRBV4-1	TRBJ1-1	CASSHTGELRAFF	TGCGCCAGCAGCCACACAGGGGAGCTTCGAGCTTTCTTT
NA	NA	TRBV10-3	TRBJ1-5	CAIARGGGQPQHF	TGTGCCATCGCCAGGGGAGGGGGTCAGCCCCAGCATTTT
NA	once	TRBV19	TRBJ1-5	CASSRDGSGPQHF	TGTGCCAGTAGTCGGGACGGTTCAGGGCCCCAGCATTTT
NA	NA	TRBV9	TRBJ2-5	CASSVRGVEETQYF	TGTGCCAGCAGCGTGAGGGGAGTAGAAGAGACCCAGTACTTC
NA	NA	TRBV4-3	TRBJ2-2	CASSQDRGDTGELFF	TGCGCCAGCAGCCAAGACAGGGGGGACACCGGGGAGCTGTTTTTT
NA	NA	TRBV6-1	TRBJ1-1	CASSEGENTEAFF	TGTGCCAGCAGTGAAGGGGAGAACACTGAAGCTTTCTTT
NA	once	TRBV5-8	TRBJ2-5	CASSLTGFQETQYF	TGTGCCAGCAGCTTGACCGGGTTCCAAGAGACCCAGTACTTC
NA	NA	TRBV28	TRBJ2-3	CASSLADSPSTDTQYF	TGTGCCAGCAGTTTAGCGGACAGCCCAAGCACAGATACGCAGTATTTT
NA	NA	TRBV29-1	TRBJ1-5	CSVARGLNQPQHF	TGCAGCGTTGCGAGGGGGTTAAATCAGCCCCAGCATTTT
TRBD1	NA	TRBV28	TRBJ2-7	CASGGTGEYEQYF	TGTGCCAGCGGTGGGACAGGGGAGTACGAGCAGTACTTC
NA	NA	TRBV5-1	TRBJ1-4	CASSLGGGANEKLFF	TGCGCCAGCAGCTTGGGCGGGGGAGCTAATGAAAAACTGTTTTTT